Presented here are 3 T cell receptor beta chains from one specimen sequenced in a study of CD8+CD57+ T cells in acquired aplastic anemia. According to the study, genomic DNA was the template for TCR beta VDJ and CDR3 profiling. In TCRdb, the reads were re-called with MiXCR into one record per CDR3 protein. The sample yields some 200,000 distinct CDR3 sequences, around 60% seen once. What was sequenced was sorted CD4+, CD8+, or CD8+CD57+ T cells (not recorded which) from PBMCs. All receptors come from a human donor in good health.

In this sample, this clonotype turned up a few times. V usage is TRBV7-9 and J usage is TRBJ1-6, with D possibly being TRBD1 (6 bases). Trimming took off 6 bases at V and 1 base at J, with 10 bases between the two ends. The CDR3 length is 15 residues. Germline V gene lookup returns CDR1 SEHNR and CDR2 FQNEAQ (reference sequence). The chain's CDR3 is CASRSGESYNSPLHF. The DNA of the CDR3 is TGTGCCAGCAGGTCAGGGGAGTCCTATAATTCACCCCTCCACTTT. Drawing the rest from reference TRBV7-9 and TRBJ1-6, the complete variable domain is DTGVSQNPRHKITKRGQNVTFRCDPISEHNRLYWYRQTLGQGPEFLTYFQNEAQLEKSRLLSDRFSAERPKGSFSTLEIQRTEQGDSAMYLCASRSGESYNSPLHFGNGTRLTVT.

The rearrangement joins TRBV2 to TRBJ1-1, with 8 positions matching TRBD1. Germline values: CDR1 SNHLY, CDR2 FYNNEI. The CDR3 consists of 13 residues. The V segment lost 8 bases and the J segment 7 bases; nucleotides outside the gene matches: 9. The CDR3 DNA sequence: TGTGCCAGCGCCTGGGACAGGAGGATTGAAGCTTTCTTT. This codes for CASAWDRRIEAFF.

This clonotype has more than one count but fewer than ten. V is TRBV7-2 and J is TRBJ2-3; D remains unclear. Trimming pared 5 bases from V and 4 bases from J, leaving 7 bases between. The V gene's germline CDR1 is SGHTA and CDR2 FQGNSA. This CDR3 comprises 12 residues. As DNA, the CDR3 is TGTGCCAGCAGCACAGTGGCAGATACGCAGTATTTT. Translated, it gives CASSTVADTQYF.